Below, one T cell receptor (beta chain) is given with its context. As yet, its antigen is unknown. As for treatment: roughly 19 received Ad26.COV2.S at low or high dose, single or two shots; 5 received placebo; per-sample allocation not given. Collection of samples fell on day 63 after the first vaccine or placebo injection. Germline-derived CDR1 and CDR2 are LNHDA and SQIVND (reference sequence). The length of the CDR3 is 14 residues. The V end lost 3 bases, the J end lost 4 bases, and 12 bases lay between the germline ends. Here immunoSEQ multiplex PCR was the method, and the copy in TCRdb shows in-frame clones only, minus some. The table lists 500,000 or so clones, roughly 87% of them singletons. The data originate from a study of Ad26.COV2.S vaccination and SARS-CoV-2 variants. About the research overall: The donor participated in the COV1001 trial, in its Ad26.COV2.S arm. Ad26.COV2.S given intramuscularly, once or twice 56 days apart.

Notes on the study in general: Placebo and vaccine recipients had non-spike TCR breadth that was similar.

J is TRBJ2-5 and V is TRBV19; no clear D. This sequence was found in a person between 18 and 60 years old who received the Ad26.COV2.S COVID-19 vaccine or a placebo. Sequenced here: peripheral blood, sampled in a trial of Ad26.COV2.S vaccine versus placebo. The CDR3 DNA sequence: TGTGCCAGTAGTATCGGTCACCCCAGAGAGACCCAGTACTTC. Translating gives CASSIGHPRETQYF. Using reference TRBV19 and TRBJ2-5 for the parts outside the CDR3, the full variable domain is DGGITQSPKYLFRKEGQNVTLSCEQNLNHDAMYWYRQDPGQGLRLIYYSQIVNDFQKGDIAEGYSVSREKKESFPLTVTSAQKNPTAFYLCASSIGHPRETQYFGPGTRLLVL.